The clone carrying this TCR beta chain was found a few times. This sample was included in a study of blood T cell repertoires in COVID-19. About the study: Material from acute and convalescent COVID-19 was sourced from the United States, Italy and Spain.

With 1 base removed from V and 3 bases from J, the gap between germline ends came to 9 bases. The germline V gene has CDR1 LGHNA and CDR2 YNFKEQ. The CDR3 contains 14 residues. Generated by immunoSEQ multiplex PCR, the TCRdb table keeps only in-frame clones and is missing some. This table has about 250,000 clones, roughly four fifths appearing once. Clinical history reported by participants formed the basis on which cohorts were assigned. The J gene is TRBJ1-2, the V gene TRBV4-2, with D possibly TRBD1 on 5 matching bases. The sample was PBMCs or T cells enriched from blood (not recorded which). This receptor was taken from a man in his forties who had been exposed to COVID-19. DNA for the CDR3: TGTGCCAGCAGCCAAGTGACAGCCGACTATGGCTACACCTTC. Encoded protein: CASSQVTADYGYTF.